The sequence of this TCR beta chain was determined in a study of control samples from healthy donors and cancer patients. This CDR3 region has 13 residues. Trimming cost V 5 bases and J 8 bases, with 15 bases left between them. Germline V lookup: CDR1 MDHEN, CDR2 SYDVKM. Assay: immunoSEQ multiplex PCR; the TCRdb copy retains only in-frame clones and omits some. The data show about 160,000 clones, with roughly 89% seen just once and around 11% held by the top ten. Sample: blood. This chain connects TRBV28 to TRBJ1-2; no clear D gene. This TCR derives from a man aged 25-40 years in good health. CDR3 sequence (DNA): TGTGCCAGCAGTCGCCCGGCAACCGGGGGCTACACCTTC. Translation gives CASSRPATGGYTF.